This T cell receptor beta chain was retrieved from a study of vaccination and CD4 T cells after COVID-19. The wider study: Sampling after COVID took place at a median of about 91 days (range 35 to 161) following diagnosis. Samples after vaccination came a median about 72 days past dose two, ranging 14 to 241. Overall study findings and caveats: The study found median SARS-CoV-2-reactive clonotypes rising from roughly 19 to 38, not significantly. The study examined relatively few convalescent patients and included no early post-infection timepoints.

This clonotype was observed a handful of times. Its specificity is unknown. Oncomine TCR Beta short-read sequencing was applied to DNA from cultured CD4+ T cells. TCRdb itself ran the PCR reads through MiXCR, one entry per CDR3 protein. The sample lists about 20,000 distinct CDR3 sequences; around two fifths were seen once. The V gene lost 0 bases and the J gene lost 5 bases, with 13 bases spanning the gap. This CDR3 has 15 amino acids. The V gene's germline CDR1 is SGHNT and CDR2 YENEEA. Treatment defined: roughly 10-day PBMC culture with coronavirus spike peptide pools or control peptides (ViraFEST assay).

The sample comprised CD4+ T cells from blood, cultured in vitro. The chain links TRBV11-3 to TRBJ2-5; a possible D gene is TRBD1 (5 bases). The sequence was obtained from a human donor who had recovered from COVID-19. CDR3 protein: CASSLEAGIYETQYF. The CDR3 region has the DNA TGTGCCAGCAGCTTAGAAGCAGGGATCTATGAGACCCAGTACTTC.